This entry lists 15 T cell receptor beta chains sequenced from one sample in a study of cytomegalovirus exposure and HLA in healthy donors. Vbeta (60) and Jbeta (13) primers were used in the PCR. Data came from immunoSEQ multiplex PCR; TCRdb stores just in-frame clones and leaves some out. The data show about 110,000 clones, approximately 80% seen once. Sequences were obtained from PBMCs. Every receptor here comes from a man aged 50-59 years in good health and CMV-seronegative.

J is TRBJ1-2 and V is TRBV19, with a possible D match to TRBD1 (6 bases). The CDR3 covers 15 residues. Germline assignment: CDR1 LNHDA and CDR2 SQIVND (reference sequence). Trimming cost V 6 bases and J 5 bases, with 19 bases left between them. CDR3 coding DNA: TGTGCCAGTAGGCTAAACCTGGACAGCCCATATGGCTACACCTTC. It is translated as CASRLNLDSPYGYTF.

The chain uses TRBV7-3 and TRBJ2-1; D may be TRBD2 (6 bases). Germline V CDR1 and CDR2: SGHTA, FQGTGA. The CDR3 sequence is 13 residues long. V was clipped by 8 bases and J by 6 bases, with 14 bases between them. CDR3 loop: CASQTGTFNEQFF. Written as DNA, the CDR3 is TGTGCCAGCCAAACCGGGACTTTCAATGAGCAGTTCTTC.

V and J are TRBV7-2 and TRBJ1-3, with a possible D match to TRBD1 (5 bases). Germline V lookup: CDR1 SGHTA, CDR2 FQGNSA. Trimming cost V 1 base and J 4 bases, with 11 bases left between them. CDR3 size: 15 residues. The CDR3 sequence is CASSLGGAAGNTIYF. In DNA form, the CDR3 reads TGTGCCAGCAGCTTAGGCGGGGCAGCGGGAAACACCATATATTTT.

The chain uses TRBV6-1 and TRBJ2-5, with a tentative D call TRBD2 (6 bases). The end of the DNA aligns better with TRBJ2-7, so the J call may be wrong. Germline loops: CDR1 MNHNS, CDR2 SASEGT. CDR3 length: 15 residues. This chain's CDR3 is CATSKPGLDSYEQYF. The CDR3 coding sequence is TGTGCCACCTCGAAGCCGGGACTGGACTCCTACGAGCAGTACTTC.

CDR3 sequence (DNA): TGTGCCAGCAGCTTATTCCGGTCCACTGAAGCTTTCTTT. Its translation is CASSLFRSTEAFF. The chain joins TRBV7-8 to TRBJ1-1; D unresolved. The CDR3 spans 13 residues. Germline V lookup: CDR1 SGHVS, CDR2 FQNEAQ. V lost 2 bases and J 4 bases, leaving 8 bases between the germline ends.

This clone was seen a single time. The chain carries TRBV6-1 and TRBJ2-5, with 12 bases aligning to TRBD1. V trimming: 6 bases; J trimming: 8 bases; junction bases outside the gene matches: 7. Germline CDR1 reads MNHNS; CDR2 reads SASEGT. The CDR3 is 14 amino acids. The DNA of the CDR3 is TGTGCCAGCAGAGAACCGGGACAGGGGGCTACCCAGTACTTC. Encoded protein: CASREPGQGATQYF.

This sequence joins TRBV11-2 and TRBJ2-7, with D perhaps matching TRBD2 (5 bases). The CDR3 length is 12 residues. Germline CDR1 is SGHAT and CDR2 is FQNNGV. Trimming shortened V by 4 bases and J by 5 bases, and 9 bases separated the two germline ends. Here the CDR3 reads CASSSHGDEQYF. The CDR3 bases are TGTGCCAGCAGCTCCCACGGGGACGAGCAGTACTTC. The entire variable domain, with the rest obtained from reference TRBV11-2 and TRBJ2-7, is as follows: EAGVAQSPRYKIIEKRQSVAFWCNPISGHATLYWYQQILGQGPKLLIQFQNNGVVDDSQLPKDRFSAERLKGVDSTLKIQPAKLEDSAVYLCASSSHGDEQYFGPGTRLTVT.

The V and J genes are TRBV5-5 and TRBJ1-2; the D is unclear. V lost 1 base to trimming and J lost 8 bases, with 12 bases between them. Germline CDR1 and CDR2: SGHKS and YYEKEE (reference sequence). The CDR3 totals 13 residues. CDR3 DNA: TGTGCCAGCAGCTTGAACGCAGGCGACGGCTACACCTTC. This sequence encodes CASSLNAGDGYTF.

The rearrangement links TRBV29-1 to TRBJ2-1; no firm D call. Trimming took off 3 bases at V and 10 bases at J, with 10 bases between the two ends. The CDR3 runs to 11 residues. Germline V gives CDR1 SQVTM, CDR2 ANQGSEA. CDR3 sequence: CSVDSLGEQFF. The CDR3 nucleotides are TGCAGCGTTGATAGTCTGGGCGAGCAGTTCTTC.

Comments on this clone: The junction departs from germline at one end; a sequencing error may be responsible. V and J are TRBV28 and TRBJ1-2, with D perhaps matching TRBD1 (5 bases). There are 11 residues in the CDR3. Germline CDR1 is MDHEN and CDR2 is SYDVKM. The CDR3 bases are TGTGCCTGCAGTAGGGGCTATGGCTACACCTTC. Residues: CACSRGYGYTF.

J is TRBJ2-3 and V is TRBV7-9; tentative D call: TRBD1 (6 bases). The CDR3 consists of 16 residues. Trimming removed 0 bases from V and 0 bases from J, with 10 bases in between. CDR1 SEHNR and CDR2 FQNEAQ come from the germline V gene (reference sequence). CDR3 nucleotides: TGTGCCAGCAGCTTAGCACAGGGAATTAGCACAGATACGCAGTATTTT. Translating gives CASSLAQGISTDTQYF.

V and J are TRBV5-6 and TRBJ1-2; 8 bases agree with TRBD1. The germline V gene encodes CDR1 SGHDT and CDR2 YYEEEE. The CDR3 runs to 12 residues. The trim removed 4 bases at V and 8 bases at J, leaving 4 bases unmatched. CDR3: CASSGQGEGYTF. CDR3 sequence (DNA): TGTGCCAGCAGCGGACAGGGAGAAGGCTACACCTTC.

CDR3: CASSDLGQGGVVQYF. The CDR3 region has the DNA TGTGCCAGCAGTGACCTAGGACAGGGGGGGGTGGTGCAGTACTTC. The J gene is TRBJ2-7, the V gene TRBV2, with 10 nucleotides matching TRBD1. The ends lost 3 bases at V and 9 bases at J; junction bases unmatched: 11. The CDR3 totals 15 residues. CDR1 and CDR2 from the germline V gene are SNHLY and FYNNEI. The full variable domain, in which reference TRBV2 and TRBJ2-7 provide the parts outside the CDR3, is EPEVTQTPSHQVTQMGQEVILRCVPISNHLYFYWYRQILGQKVEFLVSFYNNEISEKSEIFDDQFSVERPDGSNFTLKIRSTKLEDSAMYFCASSDLGQGGVVQYFGPGTRLTVT.

This chain's CDR3 is CASSLVQGGSDTQYF. CDR3 nucleotide sequence: TGTGCCAGCAGCTTAGTACAGGGGGGCTCAGATACGCAGTATTTT. The gene calls are TRBV11-3 and TRBJ2-3, with TRBD1 matching over 8 bases. After removal of 1 base from V and 4 bases from J, the junction contained 4 bases not matched to a gene. The CDR3 has 15 amino acids. CDR1 is SGHNT and CDR2 is YENEEA in the germline V gene.

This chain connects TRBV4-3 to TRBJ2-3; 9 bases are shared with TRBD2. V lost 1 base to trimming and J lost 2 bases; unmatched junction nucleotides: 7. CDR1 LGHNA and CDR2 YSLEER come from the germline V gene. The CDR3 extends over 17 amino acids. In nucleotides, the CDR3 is TGCGCCAGCAGCCAAGGATCGGGCGGGAGGGCCACAGATACGCAGTATTTT. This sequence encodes CASSQGSGGRATDTQYF.